This T cell receptor beta chain was profiled in a study of cytotoxic CD8 clonotypes in ibrutinib-treated CLL. Study overall: Researchers reported ten to twelve relapsed/refractory and approximately 15 treatment-naive patients, about 17 of them IGHV unmutated. Study-level results: Clonality climbed at ibrutinib response, then dropped toward baseline at progression. A difference in sampling times existed between sustained-remission and progressing patients.

As regards this clone: Its cognate antigen is unknown.

J was trimmed by 1 base and V by 8 bases; bases with no gene match: 10. Germline CDR1 and CDR2: MDHEN and SYDVKM. CDR3 length equals 15 residues. T cells were sequenced at a targeted depth of 1 in 200,000 to 1 in 1 million. Generated by immunoSEQ multiplex PCR, the TCRdb table keeps only in-frame clones and is missing some. The sample holds about 300,000 clones, roughly 67% seen once. The material sequenced was PBMCs, taken after 36 months of ibrutinib treatment. The receptor comes from a human donor with chronic lymphocytic leukemia. This chain uses TRBV28 with TRBJ2-7, with TRBD2 matching over 8 bases. For the CDR3, the DNA is TGTGCCAGCGGACACGGGAGGGCCGCTTCCTACGAGCAGTACTTC. Translated, it gives CASGHGRAASYEQYF. The complete variable domain, with remaining parts taken from reference TRBV28 and TRBJ2-7, reads DVKVTQSSRYLVKRTGEKVFLECVQDMDHENMFWYRQDPGLGLRLIYFSYDVKMKEKGDIPEGYSVSREKKERFSLILESASTNQTSMYLCASGHGRAASYEQYFGPGTRLTVT.